This T cell receptor (beta chain) comes out of a study of T cells after yellow fever vaccination. Study-level points and caveats: From the bulk population, abundant clonotypes could contaminate and appear within FACS-sorted repertoires. Most primary-vaccination clones recurred post-booster (approximately 96% CD4, over 70% CD8).

Production of TCR cDNA was by 5'RACE template switching, which also added a universal primer site and UMIs. TCRdb passed the 5' RACE reads through MiXCR, listing each CDR3 protein once. Of about 360,000 distinct CDR3 sequences in the sample, more than 5.5% were seen once. On this clonotype: Its antigen remains unidentified.

CDR1 LNHNV and CDR2 YYDKDF come from the germline V gene (reference sequence). Deletions cut 0 bases from V and 2 bases from J, with 7 bases between. This CDR3 is built from 15 residues. This receptor was obtained from a man aged 30 to 45 who received the YFV17D yellow fever vaccine. Sequences were derived from PBMCs, sampled 5 days after the yellow fever booster vaccination. This chain connects TRBV15 to TRBJ1-4; D not certain. In DNA form, the CDR3 reads TGTGCCACCAGCAGAGAAAGGGTCACTAATGAAAAACTGTTTTTT. Amino acids: CATSRERVTNEKLFF.